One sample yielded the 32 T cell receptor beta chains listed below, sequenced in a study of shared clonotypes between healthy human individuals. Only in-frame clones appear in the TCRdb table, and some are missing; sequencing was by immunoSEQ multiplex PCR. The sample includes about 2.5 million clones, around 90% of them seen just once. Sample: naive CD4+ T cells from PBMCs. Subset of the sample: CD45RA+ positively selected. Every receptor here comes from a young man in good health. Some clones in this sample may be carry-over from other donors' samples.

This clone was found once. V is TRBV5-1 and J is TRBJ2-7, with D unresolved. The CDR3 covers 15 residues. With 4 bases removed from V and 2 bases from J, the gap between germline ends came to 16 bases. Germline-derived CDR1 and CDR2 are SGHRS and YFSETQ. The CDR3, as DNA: TGCGCCAGCAGCCCGGGCAGCGCGGTCACCTACGAGCAGTACTTC. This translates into CASSPGSAVTYEQYF.

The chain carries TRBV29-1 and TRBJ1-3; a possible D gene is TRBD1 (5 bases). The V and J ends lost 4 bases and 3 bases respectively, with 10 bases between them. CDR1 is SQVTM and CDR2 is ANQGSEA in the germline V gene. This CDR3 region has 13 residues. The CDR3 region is CSVAQGSGNTIYF. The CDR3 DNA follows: TGCAGCGTTGCCCAGGGTAGTGGAAACACCATATATTTT.

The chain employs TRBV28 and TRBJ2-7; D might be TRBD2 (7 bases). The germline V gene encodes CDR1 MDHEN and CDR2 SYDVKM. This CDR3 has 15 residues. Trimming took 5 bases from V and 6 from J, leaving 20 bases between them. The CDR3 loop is CASSPRLGGGGEQYF. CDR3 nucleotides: TGTGCCAGCAGTCCCAGGCTAGGGGGAGGGGGCGAGCAGTACTTC.

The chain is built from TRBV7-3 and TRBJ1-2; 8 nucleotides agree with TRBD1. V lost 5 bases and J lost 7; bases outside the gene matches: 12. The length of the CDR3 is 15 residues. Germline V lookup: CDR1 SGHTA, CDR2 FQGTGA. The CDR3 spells CASSPDRAITGGYTF. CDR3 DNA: TGTGCCAGCAGCCCGGACAGGGCCATCACGGGTGGCTACACCTTC.

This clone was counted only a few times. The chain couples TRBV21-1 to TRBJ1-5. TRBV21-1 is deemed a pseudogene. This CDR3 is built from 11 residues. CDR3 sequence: CAAGVYQPQHF. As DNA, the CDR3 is TGTGCCGCCGGGGTGTATCAGCCCCAGCATTTT.

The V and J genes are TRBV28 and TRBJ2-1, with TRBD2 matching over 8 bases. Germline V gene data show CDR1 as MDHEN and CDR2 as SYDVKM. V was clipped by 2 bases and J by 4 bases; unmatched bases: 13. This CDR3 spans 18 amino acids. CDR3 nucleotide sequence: TGTGCCAGCAGTTTAAGCGGGAGATGGGGTTCCTCTTACAATGAGCAGTTCTTC. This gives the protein CASSLSGRWGSSYNEQFF.

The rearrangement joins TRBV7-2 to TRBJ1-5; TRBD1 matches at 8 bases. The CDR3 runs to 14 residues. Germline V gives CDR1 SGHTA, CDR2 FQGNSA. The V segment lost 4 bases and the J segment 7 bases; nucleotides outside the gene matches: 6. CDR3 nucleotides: TGTGCCAGCAGCTCGACAGGGGAGGCGCAGCCCCAGCATTTT. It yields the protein CASSSTGEAQPQHF.

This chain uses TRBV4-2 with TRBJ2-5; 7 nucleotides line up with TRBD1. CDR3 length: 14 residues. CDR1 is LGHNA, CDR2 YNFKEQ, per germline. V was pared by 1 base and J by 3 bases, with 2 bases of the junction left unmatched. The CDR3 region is CASSQATGKETQYF. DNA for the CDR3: TGTGCCAGCAGCCAAGCGACAGGGAAAGAGACCCAGTACTTC.

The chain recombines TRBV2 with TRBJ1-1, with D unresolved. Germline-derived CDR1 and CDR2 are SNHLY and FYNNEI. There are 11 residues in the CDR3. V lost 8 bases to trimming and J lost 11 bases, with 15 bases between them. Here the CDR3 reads CASGSRAVAFF. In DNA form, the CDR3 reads TGTGCCAGCGGGTCCCGCGCGGTGGCTTTCTTT.

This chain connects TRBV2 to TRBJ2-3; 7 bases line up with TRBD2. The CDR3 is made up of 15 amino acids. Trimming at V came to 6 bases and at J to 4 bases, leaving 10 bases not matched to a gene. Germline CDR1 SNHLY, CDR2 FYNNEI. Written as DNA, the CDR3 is TGTGCCAGCAGGCCGGGACTATCGACCGCAGATACGCAGTATTTT. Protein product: CASRPGLSTADTQYF. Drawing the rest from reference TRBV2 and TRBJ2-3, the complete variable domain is EPEVTQTPSHQVTQMGQEVILRCVPISNHLYFYWYRQILGQKVEFLVSFYNNEISEKSEIFDDQFSVERPDGSNFTLKIRSTKLEDSAMYFCASRPGLSTADTQYFGPGTRLTVL.

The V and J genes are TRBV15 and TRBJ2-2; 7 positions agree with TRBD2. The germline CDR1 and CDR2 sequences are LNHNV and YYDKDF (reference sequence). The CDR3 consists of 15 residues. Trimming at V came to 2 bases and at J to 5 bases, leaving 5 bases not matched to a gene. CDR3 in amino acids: CATSRSGGSTGELFF. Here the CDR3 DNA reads TGTGCCACCAGCAGATCGGGGGGTTCAACCGGGGAGCTGTTTTTT. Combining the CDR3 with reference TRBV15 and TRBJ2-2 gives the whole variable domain DAMVIQNPRYQVTQFGKPVTLSCSQTLNHNVMYWYQQKSSQAPKLLFHYYDKDFNNEADTPDNFQSRRPNTSFCFLDIRSPGLGDTAMYLCATSRSGGSTGELFFGEGSRLTVL.

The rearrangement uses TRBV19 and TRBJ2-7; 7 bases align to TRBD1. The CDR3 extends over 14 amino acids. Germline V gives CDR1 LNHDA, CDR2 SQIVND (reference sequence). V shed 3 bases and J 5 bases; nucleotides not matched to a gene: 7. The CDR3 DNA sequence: TGTGCCAGTAGTATCGGAACAGGGGCTCACGAGCAGTACTTC. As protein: CASSIGTGAHEQYF.

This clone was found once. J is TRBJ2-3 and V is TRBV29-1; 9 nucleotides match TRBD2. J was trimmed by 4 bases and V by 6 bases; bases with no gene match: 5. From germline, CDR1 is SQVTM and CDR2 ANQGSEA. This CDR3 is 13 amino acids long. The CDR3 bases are TGCAGCGTCCGGCGGGGGGGGGCAGATACGCAGTATTTT. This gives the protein CSVRRGGADTQYF.

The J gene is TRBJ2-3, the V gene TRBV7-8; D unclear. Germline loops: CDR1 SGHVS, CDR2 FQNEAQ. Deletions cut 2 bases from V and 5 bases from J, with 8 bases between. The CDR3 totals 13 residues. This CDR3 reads CASSLPSRDTQYF. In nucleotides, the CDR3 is TGTGCCAGCAGCTTACCCTCCCGAGATACGCAGTATTTT. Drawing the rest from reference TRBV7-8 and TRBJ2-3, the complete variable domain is GAGVSQSPRYKVAKRGQDVALRCDPISGHVSLFWYQQALGQGPEFLTYFQNEAQLDKSGLPSDRFFAERPEGSVSTLKIQRTQQEDSAVYLCASSLPSRDTQYFGPGTRLTVL.

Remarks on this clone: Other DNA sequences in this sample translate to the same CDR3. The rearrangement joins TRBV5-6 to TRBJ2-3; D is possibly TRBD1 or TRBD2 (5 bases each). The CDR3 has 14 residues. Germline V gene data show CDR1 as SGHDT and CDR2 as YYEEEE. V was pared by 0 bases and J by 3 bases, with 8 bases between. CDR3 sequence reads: CASSLGGITDTQYF. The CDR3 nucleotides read TGTGCCAGCAGCTTGGGGGGGATAACAGATACGCAGTATTTT. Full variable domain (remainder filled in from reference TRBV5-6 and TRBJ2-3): DAGVTQSPTHLIKTRGQQVTLRCSPKSGHDTVSWYQQALGQGPQFIFQYYEEEERQRGNFPDRFSGHQFPNYSSELNVNALLLGDSALYLCASSLGGITDTQYFGPGTRLTVL.

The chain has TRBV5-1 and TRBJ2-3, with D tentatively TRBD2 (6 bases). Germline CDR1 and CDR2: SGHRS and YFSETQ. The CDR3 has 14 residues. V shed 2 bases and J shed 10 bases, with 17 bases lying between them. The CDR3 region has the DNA TGCGCCAGCAGCTTCGGGACTCCCAAGGCGGCGCAGTATTTT. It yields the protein CASSFGTPKAAQYF.

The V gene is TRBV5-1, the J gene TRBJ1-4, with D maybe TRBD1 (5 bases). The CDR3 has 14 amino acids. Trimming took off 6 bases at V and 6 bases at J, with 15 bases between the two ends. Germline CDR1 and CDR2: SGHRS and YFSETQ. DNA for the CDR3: TGCGCCAGCACTGCCGGGGACCTCTATGAAAAACTGTTTTTT. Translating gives CASTAGDLYEKLFF.

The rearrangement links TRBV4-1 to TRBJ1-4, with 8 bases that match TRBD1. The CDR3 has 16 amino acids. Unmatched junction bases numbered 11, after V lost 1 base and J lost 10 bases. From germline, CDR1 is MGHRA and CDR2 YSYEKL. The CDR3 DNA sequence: TGCGCCAGCAGCCAAGTGCGGGGCGCACAGGGGGGAAAACTGTTTTTT. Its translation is CASSQVRGAQGGKLFF.

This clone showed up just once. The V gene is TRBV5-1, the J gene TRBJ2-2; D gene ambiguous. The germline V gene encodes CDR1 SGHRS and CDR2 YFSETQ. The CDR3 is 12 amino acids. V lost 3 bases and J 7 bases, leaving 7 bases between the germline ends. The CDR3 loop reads CASSSNYGELFF. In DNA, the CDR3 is TGCGCCAGCAGCTCCAATTACGGGGAGCTGTTTTTT.

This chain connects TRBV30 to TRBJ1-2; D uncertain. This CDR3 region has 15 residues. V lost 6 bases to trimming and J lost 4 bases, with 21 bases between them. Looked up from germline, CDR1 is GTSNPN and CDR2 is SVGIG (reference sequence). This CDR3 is CACKHPGRQVYGYTF. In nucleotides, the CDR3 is TGTGCCTGCAAGCACCCGGGGAGGCAGGTCTATGGCTACACCTTC.

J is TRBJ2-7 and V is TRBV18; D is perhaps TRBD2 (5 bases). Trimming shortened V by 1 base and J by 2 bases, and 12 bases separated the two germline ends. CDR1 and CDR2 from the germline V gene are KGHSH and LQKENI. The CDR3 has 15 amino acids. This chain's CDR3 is CASSPQLDSTYEQYF. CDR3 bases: TGTGCCAGCTCACCACAACTGGACTCAACCTACGAGCAGTACTTC.

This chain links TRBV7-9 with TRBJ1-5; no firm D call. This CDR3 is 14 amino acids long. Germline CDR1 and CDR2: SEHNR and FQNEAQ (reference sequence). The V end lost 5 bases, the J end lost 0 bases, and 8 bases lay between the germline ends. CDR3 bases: TGTGCCAGCAGCCTTATACATAGCAATCAGCCCCAGCATTTT. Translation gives CASSLIHSNQPQHF.

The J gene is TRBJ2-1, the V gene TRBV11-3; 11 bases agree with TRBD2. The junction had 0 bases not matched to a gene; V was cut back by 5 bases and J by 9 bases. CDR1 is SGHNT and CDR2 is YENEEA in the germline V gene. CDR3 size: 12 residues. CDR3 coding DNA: TGTGCCAGCAGCGGGACTAGCGGTGAGCAGTTCTTC. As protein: CASSGTSGEQFF.

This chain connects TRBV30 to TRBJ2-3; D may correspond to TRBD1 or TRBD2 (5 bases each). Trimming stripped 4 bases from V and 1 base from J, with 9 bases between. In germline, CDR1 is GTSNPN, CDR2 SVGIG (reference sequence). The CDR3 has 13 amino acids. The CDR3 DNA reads TGTGCCTGGACCCGAGGGGGCACAGATACGCAGTATTTT. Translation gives CAWTRGGTDTQYF.

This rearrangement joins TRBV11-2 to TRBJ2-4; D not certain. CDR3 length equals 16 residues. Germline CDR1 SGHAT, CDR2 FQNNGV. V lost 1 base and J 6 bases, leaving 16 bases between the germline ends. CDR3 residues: CASSLVWAPKGNIQYF. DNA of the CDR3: TGTGCCAGCAGCTTAGTCTGGGCCCCAAAAGGAAACATTCAGTACTTC.

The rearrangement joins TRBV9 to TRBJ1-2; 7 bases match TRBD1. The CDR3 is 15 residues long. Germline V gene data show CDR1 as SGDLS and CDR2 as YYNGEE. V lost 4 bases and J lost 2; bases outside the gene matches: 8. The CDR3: CASSYGGQENYGYTF. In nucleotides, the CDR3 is TGTGCCAGCAGCTACGGTGGACAGGAGAACTATGGCTACACCTTC.

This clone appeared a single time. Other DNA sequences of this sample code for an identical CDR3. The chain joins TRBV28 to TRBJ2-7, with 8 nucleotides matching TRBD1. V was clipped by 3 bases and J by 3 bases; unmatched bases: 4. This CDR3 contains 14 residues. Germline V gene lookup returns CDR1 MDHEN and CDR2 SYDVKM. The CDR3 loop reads CASSFGQGVYEQYF. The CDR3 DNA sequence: TGTGCCAGCAGTTTCGGACAGGGCGTCTACGAGCAGTACTTC.

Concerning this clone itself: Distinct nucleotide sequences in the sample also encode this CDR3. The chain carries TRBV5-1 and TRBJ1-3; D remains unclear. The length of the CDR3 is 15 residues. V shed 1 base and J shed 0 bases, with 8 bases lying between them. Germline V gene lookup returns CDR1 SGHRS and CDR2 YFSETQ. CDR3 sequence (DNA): TGCGCCAGCAGCTTGTTAGGGAGCTCTGGAAACACCATATATTTT. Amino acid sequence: CASSLLGSSGNTIYF. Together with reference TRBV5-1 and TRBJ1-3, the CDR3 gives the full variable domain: KAGVTQTPRYLIKTRGQQVTLSCSPISGHRSVSWYQQTPGQGLQFLFEYFSETQRNKGNFPGRFSGRQFSNSRSEMNVSTLELGDSALYLCASSLLGSSGNTIYFGEGSWLTVV.

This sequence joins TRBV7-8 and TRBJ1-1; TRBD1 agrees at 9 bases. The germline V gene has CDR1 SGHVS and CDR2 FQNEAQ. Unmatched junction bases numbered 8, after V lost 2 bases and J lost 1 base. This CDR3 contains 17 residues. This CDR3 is CASSLRSTGGGNTEAFF. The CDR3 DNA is TGTGCCAGCAGCTTAAGGTCGACAGGGGGTGGGAACACTGAAGCTTTCTTT.

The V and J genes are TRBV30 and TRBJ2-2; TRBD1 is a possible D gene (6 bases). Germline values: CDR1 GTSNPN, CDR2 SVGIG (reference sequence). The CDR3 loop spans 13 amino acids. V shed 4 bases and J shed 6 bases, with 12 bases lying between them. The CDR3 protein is CAWTSQGAGELFF. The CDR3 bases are TGTGCCTGGACATCACAGGGTGCCGGGGAGCTGTTTTTT.

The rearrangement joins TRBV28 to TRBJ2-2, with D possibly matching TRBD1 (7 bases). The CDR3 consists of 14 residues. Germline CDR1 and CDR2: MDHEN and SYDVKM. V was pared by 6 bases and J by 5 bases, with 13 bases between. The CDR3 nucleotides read TGTGCCAGCAGCGCAGGGGGGCGGACCGGGGAGCTGTTTTTT. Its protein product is CASSAGGRTGELFF.

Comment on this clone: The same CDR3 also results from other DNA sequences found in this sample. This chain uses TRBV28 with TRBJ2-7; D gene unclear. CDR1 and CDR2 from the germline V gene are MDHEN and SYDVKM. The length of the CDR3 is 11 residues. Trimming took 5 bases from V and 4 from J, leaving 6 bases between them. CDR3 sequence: CASSLRYEQYF. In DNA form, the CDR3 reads TGTGCCAGCAGTCTTAGGTACGAGCAGTACTTC.